This TCR beta chain was recorded in a study of CD8 T cells in ankylosing spondylitis. In this sample, this clonotype turned up a few times. Its antigen is unidentified. Quantitative molecular-barcoded 5'-RACE generated the TCR beta libraries. Via MiXCR, TCRdb re-called the 5' RACE reads, giving one row per CDR3 protein. This repertoire shows under 950,000 distinct CDR3 sequences, around 19% found once; its top ten account for approximately 18%. Study-level results: The study identified a TCR beta motif of several highly homologous variants that appeared characteristic of ankylosing spondylitis blood. Reportedly, significant enrichment of disease-linked clones occurred in matched ankylosing spondylitis synovial fluid. Some of these motif variants have turned up before, in reports on reactive arthritis synovial fluid and blood.

The CDR3 loop spans 15 amino acids. V was clipped by 8 bases and J by 7 bases; unmatched bases: 13. Germline-derived CDR1 and CDR2 are SQVTM and ANQGSEA. This clonotype was obtained from a male donor with ankylosing spondylitis. V usage is TRBV29-1 and J usage is TRBJ2-1; TRBD2 matches at 11 bases. The sequenced sample was blood, either unsorted or a sorted T cell fraction (not recorded which). CDR3 sequence reads: CSLPTGGLADNEQFF. CDR3 DNA sequence: TGCAGCTTACCCACAGGGGGACTAGCGGATAATGAGCAGTTCTTC.